Listed here are 11 T cell receptor beta chains from one sample, sequenced in a study of blood T cell repertoires in COVID-19. Generated by immunoSEQ multiplex PCR, the TCRdb table keeps only in-frame clones and is missing some. The table includes about 280,000 clones, approximately 86% detected once. Sequencing was done on a sample of peripheral blood. All receptors come from a woman in her 30s who had recovered from COVID-19.

This clone was seen a few times. The chain carries TRBV12-3 or TRBV12-4 and TRBJ2-7; possible D gene TRBD2, 6 bases. The CDR3 extends over 12 amino acids. The ends were cut back, 5 bases at V and 4 bases at J, with 9 bases in the middle. The CDR3 DNA reads as TGTGCCAGCAGTGGGGCGGGGTACGAGCAGTACTTC. Translated: CASSGAGYEQYF.

The V gene is TRBV11-2, the J gene TRBJ2-3, with 7 bases aligning to TRBD2. The CDR3 sequence is 14 residues long. Germline V gene lookup returns CDR1 SGHAT and CDR2 FQNNGV. J gave up 4 bases and V 4 bases, and 5 bases lay outside the gene matches. CDR3 in amino acids: CASSSLGGADTQYF. For the CDR3, the DNA is TGTGCCAGCAGCTCCTTGGGGGGGGCAGATACGCAGTATTTT.

The chain carries TRBV10-2 and TRBJ2-1; TRBD2 agrees at 7 bases. This CDR3 contains 14 residues. Unmatched junction bases numbered 12, after V lost 6 bases and J lost 10 bases. Per the germline V gene, CDR1 is WSHSY and CDR2 is SAAADI. CDR3 loop: CASRGRGRAGEQFF. DNA for the CDR3: TGCGCCAGCAGGGGGCGAGGGAGGGCCGGCGAGCAGTTCTTC.

This chain uses TRBV2 with TRBJ1-2, with unresolved D. The CDR3 runs to 13 residues. Trimming took off 1 base at V and 8 bases at J, with 11 bases between the two ends. The germline V gene has CDR1 SNHLY and CDR2 FYNNEI. The CDR3 region has the DNA TGTGCCAGCAGTGAAGGGCAGCGGATGGGCTACACCTTC. Its translation is CASSEGQRMGYTF.

The chain couples TRBV7-2 to TRBJ2-7; D is undetermined. This CDR3 has 16 amino acids. V lost 0 bases and J 3 bases, leaving 15 bases between the germline ends. Germline CDR1 reads SGHTA; CDR2 reads FQGNSA. The CDR3 is CASSLALPGRIYEQYF. In DNA form, the CDR3 reads TGTGCCAGCAGCTTAGCGCTCCCAGGAAGGATCTACGAGCAGTACTTC.

The chain has TRBV10-3 and TRBJ2-3; 9 bases are a match to TRBD2. CDR1 and CDR2 (germline): ENHRY, SYGVKD. The CDR3 is made up of 16 amino acids. The V gene end was trimmed by 2 bases and the J gene end by 2 bases; junction bases not matched to a gene: 5. The CDR3 region is CAISEVVAGVTDTQYF. CDR3 nucleotides: TGTGCCATCAGTGAGGTGGTAGCGGGGGTCACAGATACGCAGTATTTT.

The V gene is TRBV2, the J gene TRBJ2-7; a weak D match, TRBD1 (5 bases). The CDR3 contains 15 residues. V lost 6 bases, J lost 6 bases, and 21 bases lay in between. Germline V lookup: CDR1 SNHLY, CDR2 FYNNEI. The CDR3 DNA reads TGTGCCAGCAGGAGCATGATGGTGGCAGGGCTCGAGCAGTACTTC. It encodes CASRSMMVAGLEQYF.

V is TRBV12-3 or TRBV12-4 and J is TRBJ2-3, with a weak D call TRBD2 (5 bases). Trimming removed 0 bases at V and 7 bases at J, with 8 bases between. The length of the CDR3 is 13 residues. Here the CDR3 reads CASSLAGVHTQYF. The DNA of the CDR3 is TGTGCCAGCAGTTTAGCGGGAGTTCATACGCAGTATTTT.

The chain is built from TRBV3-1 (or the pseudogene TRBV3-2) and TRBJ2-5, with 7 bases lining up with TRBD2. With 4 bases clipped from V and 4 bases from J, the junction kept 6 bases outside the gene matches. Germline CDR1 reads LGHDT; CDR2 reads YNNKEL (reference sequence). There are 14 residues in the CDR3. The CDR3 spells CASSRTREGETQYF. CDR3 sequence (DNA): TGTGCCAGCAGCCGAACCAGGGAGGGAGAGACCCAGTACTTC.

The chain links TRBV29-1 to TRBJ2-6; 12 bases fit TRBD1. Trimming removed 6 bases from V and 1 base from J; junction bases left unmatched: 4. The CDR3 totals 16 residues. From germline, CDR1 is SQVTM and CDR2 ANQGSEA. In DNA, the CDR3 is TGCAGCGTAGCGGGACAGGGGGCATCTGGGGCCAACGTCCTGACTTTC. Residues: CSVAGQGASGANVLTF.

This clone was picked up many times. J is TRBJ1-5 and V is TRBV5-1; 11 bases agree with TRBD1. V gave up 4 bases and J gave up 6 bases; unmatched junction bases: 3. The CDR3 has 14 residues. Germline V gene sequence: CDR1 SGHRS, CDR2 YFSETQ. CDR3 DNA: TGCGCCAGCAGCGCTGGGACAGGGGGTCAGCCCCAGCATTTT. Residues: CASSAGTGGQPQHF.